These 19 T cell receptor beta chains were sequenced from one sample in a study of OX40 agonist ivuxolimab in advanced cancers. Assay: immunoSEQ multiplex PCR; the TCRdb copy retains only in-frame clones and omits some. The top ten clones hold around 2.5% of a sample with 80,000 or so clones, more than 80% of them seen once. Sample: CD4+ or CD8+ T cells sorted from blood, taken in a trial of the OX40 agonist ivuxolimab. All receptors derive from an adult with an advanced solid tumor such as melanoma, head and neck, liver or kidney cancer.

The rearrangement joins TRBV9 to TRBJ2-7; 7 bases align to TRBD1. This CDR3 has 13 residues. Germline lookup yields CDR1 SGDLS and CDR2 YYNGEE. The ends lost 0 bases at V and 6 bases at J; junction bases unmatched: 3. The CDR3 DNA reads TGTGCCAGCAGCGTAGGACAGGGTCTCGAGCAGTACTTC. Protein product: CASSVGQGLEQYF.

The rearrangement uses TRBV7-2 and TRBJ2-6; D possibly uses TRBD1 or TRBD2 (6 bases each). Germline CDR1 and CDR2: SGHTA and FQGNSA. The V and J ends lost 3 bases and 1 base respectively, with 10 bases between them. This CDR3 comprises 16 residues. The CDR3 sequence is CASSLGAGSGANVLTF. As DNA, the CDR3 is TGTGCCAGCAGCTTGGGGGCGGGGTCTGGGGCCAACGTCCTGACTTTC.

This sequence joins TRBV9 and TRBJ1-6, with 10 positions matching TRBD1. J lost 9 bases, V lost 4 bases, and 4 bases had no gene match. The CDR3 has 14 residues. Germline values: CDR1 SGDLS, CDR2 YYNGEE. The CDR3 DNA reads as TGTGCCAGCAGCCCGGGGGACAGGGGTTCACCCCTCCACTTT. It codes for CASSPGDRGSPLHF.

CDR3 sequence: CASSAGGEVSGANVLTF. CDR3 DNA sequence: TGTGCCAGCAGCGCAGGGGGAGAGGTGAGCGGGGCCAACGTCCTGACTTTC. This chain connects TRBV21-1 to TRBJ2-6; the D segment call TRBD1 is taken from the table without a DNA check. TRBV21-1 is reported as a pseudogene. The CDR3 has 17 amino acids.

The genes are TRBV12-5 and TRBJ1-1; no reliable D call. Trimming pared 1 base from V and 5 bases from J, leaving 14 bases between. The CDR3 spans 15 residues. The germline V gene encodes CDR1 LGHNT and CDR2 FRNRAP. As DNA, the CDR3 is TGTGCTAGTGGTTTGGGTAGCTCAGGAAAGACTGAAGCTTTCTTT. It codes for CASGLGSSGKTEAFF.

The V call is TRBV5-6, the J call TRBJ2-7; D might be TRBD2 (5 bases). The CDR3 is 16 amino acids. Trimming took off 4 bases at V and 3 bases at J, with 20 bases between the two ends. The germline CDR1 and CDR2 sequences are SGHDT and YYEEEE. The DNA of the CDR3 is TGTGCCAGCAGCCCCTCCGGGGTCCGCTCCCTCTACGAGCAGTACTTC. Protein: CASSPSGVRSLYEQYF.

The genes are TRBV5-1 and TRBJ1-1, with D maybe TRBD1 (5 bases). The V end was cut by 0 bases, the J end by 0 bases, with 9 bases between. This CDR3 spans 15 amino acids. CDR1 and CDR2 (germline): SGHRS, YFSETQ. The CDR3 DNA reads TGCGCCAGCAGCTTGGCCGGACACATGAACACTGAAGCTTTCTTT. This codes for CASSLAGHMNTEAFF. Filled out from reference TRBV5-1 and TRBJ1-1, the complete variable domain reads KAGVTQTPRYLIKTRGQQVTLSCSPISGHRSVSWYQQTPGQGLQFLFEYFSETQRNKGNFPGRFSGRQFSNSRSEMNVSTLELGDSALYLCASSLAGHMNTEAFFGQGTRLTVV.

The genes are TRBV4-3 and TRBJ1-5; D gene uncertain. The CDR3 is made up of 15 amino acids. The V gene's germline CDR1 is LGHNA and CDR2 YSLEER. Trimming stripped 1 base from V and 6 bases from J, with 13 bases between. The CDR3 is CASSQAVGGGQPQHF. Written as DNA, the CDR3 is TGCGCCAGCAGCCAAGCAGTGGGAGGAGGTCAGCCCCAGCATTTT.

There are a few counts of this clone. The rearrangement links TRBV5-6 to TRBJ2-7; no definite D call. This CDR3 spans 13 amino acids. Trimming stripped 3 bases from V and 2 bases from J, with 9 bases between. Germline loops: CDR1 SGHDT, CDR2 YYEEEE. The CDR3 loop reads CASSSKGPYEQYF. The CDR3 DNA follows: TGTGCCAGCAGCTCCAAGGGTCCCTACGAGCAGTACTTC.

This clone was seen a single time. The chain combines TRBV30 with TRBJ2-5, with TRBD2 matching over 8 bases. Losses at the gene ends were 2 bases for V and 5 bases for J; bases not matched to a gene: 10. Looked up from germline, CDR1 is GTSNPN and CDR2 is SVGIG (reference sequence). The CDR3 consists of 15 residues. The CDR3, as DNA: TGTGCCTGGAGTTCGGGGGGGGGATCGAGGGAGACCCAGTACTTC. Amino acid sequence: CAWSSGGGSRETQYF.

CDR3 DNA: TGTGCCAGCAGCCCCGGGACGCAGACCTACGAGCAGTACTTC. This translates into CASSPGTQTYEQYF. The chain links TRBV5-5 to TRBJ2-7; D tentatively reads TRBD1 or TRBD2 (5 bases each). V was clipped by 4 bases and J by 2 bases, with 13 bases between them. There are 14 residues in the CDR3. Germline V gene data show CDR1 as SGHKS and CDR2 as YYEKEE (reference sequence).

The V gene is TRBV2, the J gene TRBJ1-2, with 9 bases matching TRBD1. The CDR3 is 15 residues long. V was clipped by 4 bases and J by 1 base; unmatched bases: 4. CDR1 is SNHLY, CDR2 FYNNEI, per germline. The CDR3, as DNA: TGTGCCAGCAGTGGATGGGACAGGGTTAACTATGGCTACACCTTC. As protein: CASSGWDRVNYGYTF.

The gene calls are TRBV7-9 and TRBJ1-2; 8 bases are a match to TRBD1. This CDR3 has 15 amino acids. V lost 5 bases, J lost 6 bases, and 11 bases stayed unmatched. Per the germline V gene, CDR1 is SEHNR and CDR2 is FQNEAQ (reference sequence). The CDR3 spells CASSTGTGGLHGYTF. The DNA for the CDR3 is TGTGCCAGCAGCACCGGGACAGGTGGCCTCCATGGCTACACCTTC.

This clone was counted a few times. V and J are TRBV4-1 and TRBJ1-4; TRBD1 matches 9 bases. V lost 5 bases, J lost 8 bases, and 15 bases stayed unmatched. The CDR3 has 17 amino acids. From germline, CDR1 is MGHRA and CDR2 YSYEKL. The CDR3 DNA reads TGCGCCAGCAGCGACTACAGGGGGCCCACGCTTCTGGAAAAACTGTTTTTT. Its protein is CASSDYRGPTLLEKLFF.

This clone was seen only once. The V and J genes are TRBV5-1 and TRBJ2-1; 10 bases match TRBD2. V trimming: 4 bases; J trimming: 5 bases; junction bases outside the gene matches: 9. Germline values: CDR1 SGHRS, CDR2 YFSETQ. The CDR3 extends over 16 amino acids. CDR3 sequence (DNA): TGCGCCAGCAGCCCCCAGCCTAGCGGGAGTCACAATGAGCAGTTCTTC. It specifies CASSPQPSGSHNEQFF. The complete variable domain, with remaining parts taken from reference TRBV5-1 and TRBJ2-1, reads KAGVTQTPRYLIKTRGQQVTLSCSPISGHRSVSWYQQTPGQGLQFLFEYFSETQRNKGNFPGRFSGRQFSNSRSEMNVSTLELGDSALYLCASSPQPSGSHNEQFFGPGTRLTVL.

By sample share, this clone is medium-sized (0.01 to 0.1%). V is TRBV10-3 and J is TRBJ1-1; weak D call: TRBD1 (6 bases). V lost 3 bases and J 14 bases, leaving 19 bases between the germline ends. This CDR3 contains 13 residues. Germline-derived CDR1 and CDR2 are ENHRY and SYGVKD. As DNA, the CDR3 is TGTGCCATCAGTGAAAGTGGGGCGGATGGGGGCTTCTTT. This sequence encodes CAISESGADGGFF.

The chain joins TRBV5-5 to TRBJ1-1; 8 bases map to TRBD1. V lost 4 bases, J lost 0 bases, and 5 bases stayed unmatched. CDR1 is SGHKS and CDR2 is YYEKEE in the germline V gene (reference sequence). The CDR3 length is 15 residues. The CDR3 region is CASSPRTGMNTEAFF. CDR3 sequence (DNA): TGTGCCAGCAGCCCTAGGACAGGGATGAACACTGAAGCTTTCTTT.

This chain uses TRBV5-1 with TRBJ2-3; D is undetermined. Germline lookup yields CDR1 SGHRS and CDR2 YFSETQ. The CDR3 is 18 residues long. Trimming shortened V by 0 bases and J by 2 bases, and 19 bases separated the two germline ends. CDR3 in amino acids: CASSLVLTRTSTTDTQYF. The CDR3 DNA sequence: TGCGCCAGCAGCTTGGTGTTGACTCGGACGTCAACCACAGATACGCAGTATTTT.

This clone was recorded only once. The chain has TRBV11-3 and TRBJ1-1; D gene ambiguous. Per the germline V gene, CDR1 is SGHNT and CDR2 is YENEEA. V lost 3 bases and J lost 2, with 7 bases in between. The CDR3 sequence is 13 residues long. CDR3 nucleotides: TGTGCCAGCAGCTTTGGCAGAAACACTGAAGCTTTCTTT. It yields the protein CASSFGRNTEAFF.